This T cell receptor (beta chain) was recovered during a study of OX40 agonist ivuxolimab in advanced cancers. Study-level findings and limits: On average, CD8+ T cells showed a greater number of expanded clones than CD4+.

Of note for this clone: The target antigen is unknown. Mismatch with germline at one junction end may stem from a read error.

Sequencing was performed with immunoSEQ multiplex PCR; in TCRdb, only in-frame clones are kept and a portion is missing. The sample consists of roughly 64,000 clones, roughly 80% of them appearing once. Germline CDR1 DFQATT, CDR2 SNEGSKA (reference sequence). The CDR3 length is 11 residues. Specimen: CD4+ or CD8+ T cells sorted from blood, collected in a trial of the OX40 agonist ivuxolimab. This receptor was identified in an adult with an advanced solid tumor such as melanoma, head and neck, liver or kidney cancer. The chain employs TRBV20-1 and TRBJ1-3, with a weak D call TRBD1 (5 bases). The CDR3 is CSAYAGGGHHF. CDR3 nucleotide sequence: TGCAGTGCTTATGCCGGGGGTGGTCACCATTTT.